This T cell receptor (beta chain) comes out of a study of blood T cell repertoires in COVID-19. Data came from immunoSEQ multiplex PCR; TCRdb stores just in-frame clones and leaves some out. This sample yields 180,000 or so clones, of which around nine tenths are seen a single time; around 7% belongs to the top ten. V lost 0 bases to trimming and J lost 7 bases, with 23 bases between them. The CDR3 is made up of 18 amino acids. Germline-derived CDR1 and CDR2 are SGHNT and YYREEE (reference sequence). This chain connects TRBV5-4 to TRBJ2-1; D may be TRBD2 (6 bases). The sample taken for sequencing was peripheral blood. The source is a man between 35 and 55 years old with acute or convalescent COVID-19. The CDR3 reads CASSLARIIGGQNNEQFF. The CDR3 DNA reads as TGTGCCAGCAGCTTGGCTCGGATTATCGGGGGTCAGAATAATGAGCAGTTCTTC.